The 7 T cell receptor beta chains below all came from one sample that was sequenced in a study of blood T cell repertoires in COVID-19. Clones were read by immunoSEQ multiplex PCR, and TCRdb kept only the in-frame ones, dropping some. The sample lists some 100,000 clones; 80% to 95% were seen once. The specimen was peripheral blood. Receptors originate from a man in his sixties with acute or convalescent COVID-19.

The chain is built from TRBV7-3 and TRBJ2-5; weak D call: TRBD2 (6 bases). The CDR3 consists of 14 residues. V shed 0 bases and J shed 5 bases, with 10 bases lying between them. Germline values: CDR1 SGHTA, CDR2 FQGTGA. The CDR3 protein is CASSLTGGGETQYF. CDR3 DNA: TGTGCCAGCAGCTTAACGGGAGGTGGGGAGACCCAGTACTTC.

This clone has a handful of counts. The V gene is TRBV21-1, the J gene TRBJ2-7; the table's D gene call, TRBD2, was not cross checked with the DNA. TRBV21-1 is labeled a pseudogene. The length of the CDR3 is 18 residues. The CDR3 DNA sequence: TGTGCCAGCAGCAAGGGGGGGACTATAGAGAAAGGGTCCTACGAGCAGTACTTC. Translating it yields CASSKGGTIEKGSYEQYF.

The chain carries TRBV19 and TRBJ1-4; a weak D match, TRBD1 (6 bases). The germline V gene encodes CDR1 LNHDA and CDR2 SQIVND (reference sequence). The CDR3 runs 13 residues. Trimming pared 7 bases from V and 8 bases from J, leaving 14 bases between. The CDR3 DNA reads as TGTGCCAGTAATAGGCAGGGGTCGGAAAAACTGTTTTTT. Protein: CASNRQGSEKLFF.

The chain combines TRBV6-1 with TRBJ2-3; D gene ambiguous. Trimming stripped 6 bases from V and 1 base from J, with 11 bases between. This CDR3 has 14 residues. Germline V lookup: CDR1 MNHNS, CDR2 SASEGT. The CDR3 sequence is CASSPQERTDTQYF. The CDR3 DNA follows: TGTGCCAGCAGCCCCCAGGAACGCACAGATACGCAGTATTTT.

The chain is built from TRBV10-1 and TRBJ2-7; a possible D gene is TRBD2 (6 bases). The ends were cut back, 4 bases at V and 2 bases at J, with 9 bases in the middle. From germline, CDR1 is WNHNN and CDR2 SYGVQD (reference sequence). This CDR3 contains 13 residues. The CDR3 reads CASSGGVAYEQYF. For the CDR3, the DNA is TGCGCCAGCAGTGGCGGGGTGGCCTACGAGCAGTACTTC.

This chain joins TRBV12-5 and TRBJ1-1; 8 nucleotides line up with TRBD1. The germline V gene has CDR1 LGHNT and CDR2 FRNRAP. The V segment lost 5 bases and the J segment 1 base; nucleotides outside the gene matches: 3. The CDR3 spans 14 residues. CDR3 nucleotides: TGTGCTAGTGGTATCGGGACAGGGAACACTGAAGCTTTCTTT. Its protein is CASGIGTGNTEAFF.

On this clone itself: In the same sample, other DNA sequences code for this CDR3. The genes are TRBV5-1 and TRBJ1-1; D is perhaps TRBD1 (6 bases). Trimming took 4 bases from V and 1 from J, leaving 11 bases between them. The CDR3 is 14 amino acids. Germline V gives CDR1 SGHRS, CDR2 YFSETQ. CDR3 region: CASSLGQPNTEAFF. For the CDR3, the DNA is TGCGCCAGCAGCCTCGGACAGCCGAACACTGAAGCTTTCTTT.